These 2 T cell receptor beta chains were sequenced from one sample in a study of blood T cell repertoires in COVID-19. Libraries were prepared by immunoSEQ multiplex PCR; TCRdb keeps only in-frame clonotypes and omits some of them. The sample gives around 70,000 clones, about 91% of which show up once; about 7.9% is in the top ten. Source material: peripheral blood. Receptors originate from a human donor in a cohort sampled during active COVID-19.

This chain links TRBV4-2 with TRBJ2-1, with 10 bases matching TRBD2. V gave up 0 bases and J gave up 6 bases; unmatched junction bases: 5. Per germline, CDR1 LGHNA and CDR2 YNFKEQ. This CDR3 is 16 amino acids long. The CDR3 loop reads CASSQDGSGRANEQFF. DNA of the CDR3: TGTGCCAGCAGCCAAGACGGAAGCGGGAGGGCCAATGAGCAGTTCTTC.

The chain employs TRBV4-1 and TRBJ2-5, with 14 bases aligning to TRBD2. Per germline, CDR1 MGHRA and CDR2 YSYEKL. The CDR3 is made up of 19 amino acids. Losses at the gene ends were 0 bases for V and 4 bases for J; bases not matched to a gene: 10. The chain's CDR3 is CASSQDRGTSGGKGETQYF. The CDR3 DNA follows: TGCGCCAGCAGCCAAGATCGGGGGACTAGCGGGGGCAAAGGAGAGACCCAGTACTTC.